This T cell receptor (beta chain) comes out of a study of blood T cell repertoires in COVID-19. As for the study in general: The United States, Italy and Spain were the sources of the acute and convalescent COVID-19 samples. Sample material is recorded as cDNA or gDNA derived from T cells, B-cell-depleted T cells, or PBMCs.

The trim removed 2 bases at V and 5 bases at J, leaving 5 bases unmatched. Germline values: CDR1 SGHNT, CDR2 YENEEA. This CDR3 has 15 residues. Methods used by the authors: Counts of nucleated cells, estimated from reference gene primer amplification, were obtained. The protocol was immunoSEQ multiplex PCR, while the TCRdb copy is restricted to in-frame clones and leaves out a portion. The DNA gave D and trimming, while V, J and clone size come from that table. Of approximately 180,000 clones listed, roughly 85% are singletons. This receptor was taken from a human donor with active or convalescent COVID-19. The donor label of this sample is uncertain. Sequencing input: peripheral blood. The chain combines TRBV11-3 with TRBJ2-5; 10 positions match TRBD2. CDR3 DNA: TGTGCCAGCAGCTTACTAGCGGGAGTTCAGGAGACCCAGTACTTC. Translated: CASSLLAGVQETQYF.